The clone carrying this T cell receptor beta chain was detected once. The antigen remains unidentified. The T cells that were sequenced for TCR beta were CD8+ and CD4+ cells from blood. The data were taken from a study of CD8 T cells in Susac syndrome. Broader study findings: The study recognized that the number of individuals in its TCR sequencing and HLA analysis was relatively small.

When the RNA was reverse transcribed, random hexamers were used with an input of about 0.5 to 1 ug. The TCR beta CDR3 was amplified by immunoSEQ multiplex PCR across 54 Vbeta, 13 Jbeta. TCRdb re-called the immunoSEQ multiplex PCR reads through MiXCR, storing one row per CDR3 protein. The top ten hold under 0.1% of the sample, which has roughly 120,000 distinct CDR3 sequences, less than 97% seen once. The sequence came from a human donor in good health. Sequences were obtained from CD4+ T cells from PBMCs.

This CDR3 reads CSVESFRGGLLNEQFF. DNA of the CDR3: TGCAGCGTTGAATCTTTTCGCGGGGGGCTGTTGAATGAGCAGTTCTTC. The chain joins TRBV29-1 to TRBJ2-1; TRBD2 aligns across 8 bases. The CDR3 runs to 16 residues. Germline-derived CDR1 and CDR2 are SQVTM and ANQGSEA. With V trimmed by 2 bases and J by 7 bases, 13 bases remained unmatched.